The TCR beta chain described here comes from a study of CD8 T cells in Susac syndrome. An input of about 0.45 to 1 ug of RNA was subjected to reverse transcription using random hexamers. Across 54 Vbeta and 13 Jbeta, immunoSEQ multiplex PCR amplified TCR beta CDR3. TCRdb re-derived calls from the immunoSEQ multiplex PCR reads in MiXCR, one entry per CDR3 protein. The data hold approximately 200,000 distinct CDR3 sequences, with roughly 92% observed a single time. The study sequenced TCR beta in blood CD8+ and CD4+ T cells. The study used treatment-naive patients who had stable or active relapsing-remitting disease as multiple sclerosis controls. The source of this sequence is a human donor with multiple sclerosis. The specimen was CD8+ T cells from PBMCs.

CDR3 sequence (DNA): TGTGCCAGCAGCCCTGACCCGTACGAGCAGTACTTC. It encodes CASSPDPYEQYF. The chain couples TRBV5-8 to TRBJ2-7; no clear D. The CDR3 totals 12 residues. Germline V lookup: CDR1 SGHTS, CDR2 YDEGEE. The ends were cut back, 4 bases at V and 4 bases at J, with 9 bases in the middle.